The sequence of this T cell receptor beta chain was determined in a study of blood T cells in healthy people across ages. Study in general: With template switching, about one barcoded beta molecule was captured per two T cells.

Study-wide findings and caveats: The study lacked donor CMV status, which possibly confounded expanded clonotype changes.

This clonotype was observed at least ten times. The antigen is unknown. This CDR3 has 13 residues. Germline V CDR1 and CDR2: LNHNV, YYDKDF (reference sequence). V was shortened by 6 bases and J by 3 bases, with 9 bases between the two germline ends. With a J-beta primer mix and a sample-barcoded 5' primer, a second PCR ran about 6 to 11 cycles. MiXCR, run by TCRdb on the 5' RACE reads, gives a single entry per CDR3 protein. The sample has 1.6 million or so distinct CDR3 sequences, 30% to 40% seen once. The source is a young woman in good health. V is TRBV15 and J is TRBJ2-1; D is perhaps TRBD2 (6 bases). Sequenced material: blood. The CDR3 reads CATSETSYNEQFF. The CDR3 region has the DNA TGTGCCACCAGTGAGACTAGCTACAATGAGCAGTTCTTC.